What follows describes a single TCR beta chain. Original analysis: Reference gene primers were amplified, and this amplification served to estimate nucleated cell counts. The method was immunoSEQ multiplex PCR; TCRdb's version includes in-frame clones alone and lacks a portion of them. The V and J calls and clone size were taken over from that table, and D and trimming were inferred from the DNA. The table records around 170,000 clones, around 81% of them present only once. The sample is drawn from a study of blood T cell repertoires in COVID-19. Turning to the study itself: Donors in the United States, Italy and Spain gave samples during acute or convalescent COVID-19. PBMCs, B-cell-depleted T cells, or T cells provided the cDNA or gDNA that made up the material.

Germline V gene lookup returns CDR1 LNHDA and CDR2 SQIVND (reference sequence). The CDR3 is 15 amino acids. Trimming left V 4 bases short and J 0 bases short, with 9 bases between. The rearrangement uses TRBV19 and TRBJ2-2; D gene unclear. The receptor comes from a man between 65 and 85 years old who had recovered from COVID-19. The material sequenced was peripheral blood. DNA of the CDR3: TGTGCCAGTAGTACCTCGGGTACGAACACCGGGGAGCTGTTTTTT. The encoded protein is CASSTSGTNTGELFF.